This TCR beta chain stems from a study of PD-L1 blockade in urothelial cancer. Study-wide context: Blood gave a median 141,255 T cells. The study's findings and limits: Below-median pretreatment blood TCR clonality predicted better survival.

As concerns this clone: Its antigen remains unidentified.

The V and J ends lost 6 bases and 2 bases, in that order; junction bases with no gene match: 5. The CDR3 totals 14 residues. Germline CDR1 and CDR2: SGDLS and YYNGEE. Method: immunoSEQ multiplex PCR; TCRdb's copy keeps in-frame clones and lacks some. Of 40,000 to 45,000 clones in the sample, around 80% were seen once. The source of this sequence is a man between 65 and 85 years old with urothelial cancer. The source material was PBMCs, sampled around atezolizumab (anti-PD-L1) treatment. The chain carries TRBV9 and TRBJ2-3, with 8 bases matching TRBD2. The CDR3 loop is CASKERETTDTQYF. In DNA, the CDR3 is TGTGCCAGCAAGGAGCGGGAGACCACAGATACGCAGTATTTT.